This TCR beta chain emerged from a study of blood T cell repertoires in COVID-19. About the study: Nucleic acid was either cDNA or gDNA, and it came from T cells, B-cell-depleted T cells, or PBMCs.

Enrolment of Seattle patients took place during active infection, and they were followed longitudinally. The CDR3 runs to 16 residues. With V trimmed by 4 bases and J by 6 bases, 12 bases remained unmatched. Germline loops: CDR1 SQVTM, CDR2 ANQGSEA. Here immunoSEQ multiplex PCR was the method, and the copy in TCRdb shows in-frame clones only, minus some. The repertoire holds around 200,000 clones, with 75% to 85% as singletons. Sequenced sample: peripheral blood. The clonotype originates from a woman in her 30s with COVID-19, enrolled during active disease. The gene calls are TRBV29-1 and TRBJ2-2, with 9 bases identical to TRBD1. CDR3 residues: CSVVVKLTGGSGELFF. CDR3 nucleotide sequence: TGCAGCGTTGTGGTGAAGCTGACAGGGGGATCCGGGGAGCTGTTTTTT.